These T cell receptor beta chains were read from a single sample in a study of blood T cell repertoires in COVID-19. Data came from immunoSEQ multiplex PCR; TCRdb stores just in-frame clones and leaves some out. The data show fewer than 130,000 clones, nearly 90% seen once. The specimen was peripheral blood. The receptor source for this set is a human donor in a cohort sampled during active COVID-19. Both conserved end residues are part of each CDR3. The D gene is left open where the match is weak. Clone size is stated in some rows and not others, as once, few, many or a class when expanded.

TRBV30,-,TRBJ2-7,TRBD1,TGTGCCTGGAGATACCCGGGACAGACATACGAGCAGTACTTC,CAWRYPGQTYEQYF
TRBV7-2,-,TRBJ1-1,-,TGTGCCAGCAGCTCAACACAGGGGAACACTGAAGCTTTCTTT,CASSSTQGNTEAFF
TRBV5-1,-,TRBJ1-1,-,TGCGCCAGCAGCTCGGGGAGGGCCCAGGGCACTGAAGCTTTCTTT,CASSSGRAQGTEAFF
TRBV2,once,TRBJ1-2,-,TGTGCCAGCAGAGGTGAACGGGGTCTCGGCTACACCTTC,CASRGERGLGYTF
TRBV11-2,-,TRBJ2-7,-,TGTGCCAGCAGCTTAGGGGCCAGGGCTGGGGAGCAGTACTTC,CASSLGARAGEQYF
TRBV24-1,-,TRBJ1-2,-,TGTGCCACCAGTGATTTGTCGGATGGCTACACCTTC,CATSDLSDGYTF
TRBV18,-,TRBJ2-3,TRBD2,TGTGCCAGCTCTCCACCGGGACTAGCGGCAAGCACAGATACGCAGTATTTT,CASSPPGLAASTDTQYF
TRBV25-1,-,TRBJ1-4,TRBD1,TGTGCCAGTAGGGAGACAGGGCCTAACGAAAAACTGTTTTTT,CASRETGPNEKLFF
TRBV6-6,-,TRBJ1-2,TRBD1,TGTGCCAGCAGTTCAGGGGGGTTCTATGGCTACACCTTC,CASSSGGFYGYTF
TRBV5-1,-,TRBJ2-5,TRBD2,TGCGCCAGCAGCGACGGGACTAGCGGGAGGTCGGAGACCCAGTACTTC,CASSDGTSGRSETQYF
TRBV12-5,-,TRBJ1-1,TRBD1,TGTGCTAGTGGTCGAGGGGGCCCGTATGAAGCTTTCTTT,CASGRGGPYEAFF
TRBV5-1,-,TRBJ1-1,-,TGCGCCAGCAAACCAGACATGAACACTGAAGCTTTCTTT,CASKPDMNTEAFF
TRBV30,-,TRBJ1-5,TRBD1,TGTGCCTGGAGTGTTTTGTCTCCGGGACAGGGGTTTCATCAGCCCCAGCATTTT,CAWSVLSPGQGFHQPQHF
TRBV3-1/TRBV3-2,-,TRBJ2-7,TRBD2,TGTGCCAGCAGTTTCGGACTAGCGGGAGGGCCTCACGAGCAGTACTTC,CASSFGLAGGPHEQYF
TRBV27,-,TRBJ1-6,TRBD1,TGTGCCAGCGGACAGGGCTCCTATAATTCACCCCTCCACTTT,CASGQGSYNSPLHF
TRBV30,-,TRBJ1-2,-,TGTGCCTGGAGTATGGGGCATGGCTACACCTTC,CAWSMGHGYTF
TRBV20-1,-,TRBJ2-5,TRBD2,TGCAGTGCTAGTAGGGCGGGAGGGCCAACAGAGACCCAGTACTTC,CSASRAGGPTETQYF
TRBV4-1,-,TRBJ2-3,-,TGCGCCAGCAGCCACGACAGGATTGTCGAAACGCAGTATTTT,CASSHDRIVETQYF
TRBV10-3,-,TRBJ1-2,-,TGTGCCATCCGGACAGAAGCTAACTATGGCTACACCTTC,CAIRTEANYGYTF
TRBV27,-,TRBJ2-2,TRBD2,TGTGCCAGCAGTTTATTTGGGACTAGCGGGAGGGCCCAGGCCGGGGAGCTGTTTTTT,CASSLFGTSGRAQAGELFF
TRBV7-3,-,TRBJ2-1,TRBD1,TGTGCCAGCAGCCCCCAGACAGGGGGTGAGCAGTTCTTC,CASSPQTGGEQFF
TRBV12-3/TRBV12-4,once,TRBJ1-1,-,TGTGCCAGCAGTCAATACAGGGACACTGAAGCTTTCTTT,CASSQYRDTEAFF
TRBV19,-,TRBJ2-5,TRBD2,TGTGCCAGTAGTAATCGGGGGGGGGCCGAAGAGACCCAGTACTTC,CASSNRGGAEETQYF
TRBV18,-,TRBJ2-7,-,TGTGCCAGCTCACCGTTCCGGGACTCATCCTACGAGCAGTACTTC,CASSPFRDSSYEQYF
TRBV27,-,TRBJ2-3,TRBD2,TGTGCCAGCAGTTTATATCCCATACCGAGACTAGCTAGCACAGATACGCAGTATTTT,CASSLYPIPRLASTDTQYF
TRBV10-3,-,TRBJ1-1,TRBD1,TGTGCCATCAGCCCCGGACAGGGTAGTACTGAAGCTTTCTTT,CAISPGQGSTEAFF
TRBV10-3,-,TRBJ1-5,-,TGTGCCATCAGTCCCTATAGCAATCAGCCCCAGCATTTT,CAISPYSNQPQHF
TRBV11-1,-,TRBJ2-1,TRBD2,TGTGCCAGCACCTTGGGGGGTAGCGGGGCCCAGGAGCAGTTCTTC,CASTLGGSGAQEQFF
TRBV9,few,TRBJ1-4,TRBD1,TGTGCCAGCAGCGCGTACGGGACAGATACCGAAAAACTGTTTTTT,CASSAYGTDTEKLFF
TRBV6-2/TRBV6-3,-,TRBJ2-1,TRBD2,TGTGCCAGCAGTTGGTCGACTAGCGACTACAATGAGCAGTTCTTC,CASSWSTSDYNEQFF
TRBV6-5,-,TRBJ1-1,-,TGTGCCAGCAGTTACTCCCGGCGGACTGAAGCTTTCTTT,CASSYSRRTEAFF
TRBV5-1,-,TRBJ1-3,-,TGCGCCAGCAGGCCGGACTGGAGCTCTGGAAACACCATATATTTT,CASRPDWSSGNTIYF
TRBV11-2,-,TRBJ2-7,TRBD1,TGTGCCAGCGGATCACAGGGGGCGAACCGTGGCGAGCAGTACTTC,CASGSQGANRGEQYF
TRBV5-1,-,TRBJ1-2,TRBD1,TGCGCCAGCGTCCCCGGGCAGGGGGGAAACTATGGCTACACCTTC,CASVPGQGGNYGYTF
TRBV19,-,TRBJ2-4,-,TGTGCCAGTAAGGGGATTATACCCCCGGATTACAAAAACATTCAGTACTTC,CASKGIIPPDYKNIQYF
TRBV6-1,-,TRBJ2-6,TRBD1,TGTGCCAGCCGTGGGGCTACAGGGGCTGGGGCCAACGTCCTGACTTTC,CASRGATGAGANVLTF
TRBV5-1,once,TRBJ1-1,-,TGCGCCAGCAGCTTGGCAAGGGGGTTAGAGGGAGGGGACACTGAAGCTTTCTTT,CASSLARGLEGGDTEAFF
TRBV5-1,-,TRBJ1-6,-,TGCGCCAGCAGCTTGGCCATCGTGACAGGATCTTCACCCCTCCACTTT,CASSLAIVTGSSPLHF
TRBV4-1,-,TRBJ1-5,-,TGCGCCAGCAGCCCAGGACAGAATAGCAATCAGCCCCAGCATTTT,CASSPGQNSNQPQHF
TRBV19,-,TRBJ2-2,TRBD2,TGTGCCAGTAGTAAAAAGACTAGCGGGAGTTTGAACACCGGGGAGCTGTTTTTT,CASSKKTSGSLNTGELFF
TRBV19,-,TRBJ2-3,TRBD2,TGTGCCAGTAGTTTCCGCGGGATAGCCGGGACTAGCGGGGGGAGTAGCACAGATACGCAGTATTTT,CASSFRGIAGTSGGSSTDTQYF
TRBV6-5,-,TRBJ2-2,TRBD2,TGTGCCAGCACCCTAGCGGTCGTCGGGGAGCTGTTTTTT,CASTLAVVGELFF
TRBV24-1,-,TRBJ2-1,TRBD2,TGTGCCACCAGTGAGCCCGGGACTACTTACAATGAGCAGTTCTTC,CATSEPGTTYNEQFF
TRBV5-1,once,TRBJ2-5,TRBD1,TGCGCCAGCAGATCAACGACAGGGGATAGTGAGACCCAGTACTTC,CASRSTTGDSETQYF
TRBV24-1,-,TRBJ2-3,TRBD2,TGTGCCACCAGTGATAGACTAGCGGGAGGTGGAGATACGCAGTATTTT,CATSDRLAGGGDTQYF
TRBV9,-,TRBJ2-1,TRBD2,TGTGCCAGCAGCCAAACGGGACTAGCGGTTTACAATGAGCAGTTCTTC,CASSQTGLAVYNEQFF
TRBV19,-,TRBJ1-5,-,TGTGCCAGTACCAAAGTACGGGGGGCACGTCAGCCCCAGCATTTT,CASTKVRGARQPQHF
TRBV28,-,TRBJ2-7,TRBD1,TGTGCCAGCAGTCCATTTCACCGGGACAGGGGATCCTACGAGCAGTACTTC,CASSPFHRDRGSYEQYF
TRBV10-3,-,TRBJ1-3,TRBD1,TGTGCCATCAGTGATCGGCAGGGGGGCTCTGGAAACACCATATATTTT,CAISDRQGGSGNTIYF